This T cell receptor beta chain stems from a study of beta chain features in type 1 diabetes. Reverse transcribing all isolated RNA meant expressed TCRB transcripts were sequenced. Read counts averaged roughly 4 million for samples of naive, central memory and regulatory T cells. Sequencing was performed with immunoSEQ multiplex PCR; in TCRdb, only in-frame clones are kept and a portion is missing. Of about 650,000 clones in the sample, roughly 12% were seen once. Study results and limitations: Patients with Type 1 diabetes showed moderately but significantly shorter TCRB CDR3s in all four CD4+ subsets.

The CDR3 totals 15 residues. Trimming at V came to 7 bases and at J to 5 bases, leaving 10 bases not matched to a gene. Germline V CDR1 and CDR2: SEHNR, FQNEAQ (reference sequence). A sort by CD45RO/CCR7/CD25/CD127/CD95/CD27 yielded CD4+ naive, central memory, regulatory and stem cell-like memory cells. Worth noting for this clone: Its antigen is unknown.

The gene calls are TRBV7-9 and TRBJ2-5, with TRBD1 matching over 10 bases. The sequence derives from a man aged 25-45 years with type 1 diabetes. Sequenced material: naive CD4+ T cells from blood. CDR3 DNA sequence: TGTGCCAGCAACCTAGACAGGGGGCGAGGGGAGACCCAGTACTTC. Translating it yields CASNLDRGRGETQYF. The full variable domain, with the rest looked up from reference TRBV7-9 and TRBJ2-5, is DTGVSQNPRHKITKRGQNVTFRCDPISEHNRLYWYRQTLGQGPEFLTYFQNEAQLEKSRLLSDRFSAERPKGSFSTLEIQRTEQGDSAMYLCASNLDRGRGETQYFGPGTRLLVL.